This entry features one T cell receptor (beta chain) sequence. Its target is unknown. Cells designated naive CD8 were CD45RO-negative and were positively selected for CCR7, with terminally differentiated effector memory CD45RA+ cells excluded. All of the donors resided in Nashville, Tennessee, and each was a Caucasian adult. This sample is drawn from a study of shared clonotypes between healthy human individuals. General study points: Compared with memory subsets, naive subsets generally had larger estimated richness. There were few donors, and this limited the genetic and exposure-history diversity represented.

The authors split each subset's genomic DNA evenly across several immunoSEQ plates. Sequenced by immunoSEQ multiplex PCR; TCRdb stores in-frame clones only, minus some. Of roughly 1,800,000 clones detected, just under 95% appear once; the ten largest clones hold 1% to 1.5%. The CDR3 is made up of 13 amino acids. Germline CDR1 PRHDT, CDR2 FYEKMQ (reference sequence). Trimming pared 5 bases from V and 8 bases from J, leaving 14 bases between. V is TRBV13 and J is TRBJ2-3; D is undetermined. The clonotype comes from a man younger than 35 in good health. The sample taken for sequencing was naive CD8+ T cells sorted from blood. CDR3 sequence (DNA): TGTGCCAGCAGCCCCCCAACGTCAGGTACGCAGTATTTT. It is translated as CASSPPTSGTQYF.